This T cell receptor (beta chain) originates from a study of cytomegalovirus exposure and HLA in healthy donors. The PCR used 60 Vbeta and 13 Jbeta primers. Only in-frame clones appear in the TCRdb table, and some are missing; sequencing was by immunoSEQ multiplex PCR. The sample data list some 150,000 clones. There were likely unrecorded immune exposures, though donors were nominally healthy when sampled. In regard to this clone: Its specificity is unknown. Additional DNA sequences in this sample encode the identical CDR3.

Study findings and constraints: An analysis that came later showed most CMV-associated TCR beta chains appearing HLA-restricted.

The sequenced material came from PBMCs. The sequence was collected from a woman aged 18 to 35 in good health and CMV-seronegative.

CDR3 DNA sequence: TGCGCCAGCAGCCGAGGACTAGCGGGAGTTGTTGAGACCCAGTACTTC. Amino acid sequence: CASSRGLAGVVETQYF. The chain couples TRBV4-1 to TRBJ2-5; 13 bases match TRBD2. After removal of 4 bases from V and 5 bases from J, the junction contained 7 bases not matched to a gene. There are 16 residues in the CDR3. In germline, CDR1 is MGHRA, CDR2 YSYEKL.